The next 15 T cell receptor beta chains were all read from a single sample in a study of cytomegalovirus exposure and HLA in healthy donors. PCR involved 60 Vbeta and 13 Jbeta primers. Profiling relied on immunoSEQ multiplex PCR, and the TCRdb table lists in-frame clones only, not all of them. The repertoire has roughly 100,000 clones, about three fifths of them found once; the top ten carry around 4.8%. What was sequenced was PBMCs. Source of these receptors: a human donor in good health.

This sequence joins TRBV25-1 and TRBJ1-3; 7 nucleotides match TRBD1. V was clipped by 5 bases and J by 5 bases; unmatched bases: 9. This CDR3 is 15 amino acids long. Germline CDR1 MGHDK, CDR2 SYGVNS. The CDR3 DNA sequence: TGTGCCAGCAGTCCGCTCGGGACAGAACGAAACACCATATATTTT. Amino acids: CASSPLGTERNTIYF.

This clone has more than one count but fewer than ten. This rearrangement joins TRBV2 to TRBJ1-1, with a weak D call TRBD1 (5 bases). CDR1 is SNHLY and CDR2 is FYNNEI in the germline V gene. CDR3 length equals 18 residues. V lost 2 bases to trimming and J lost 5 bases, with 24 bases between them. This CDR3 is CASSESQLVGLGRTEAFF. DNA of the CDR3: TGTGCCAGCAGTGAAAGCCAATTAGTGGGACTTGGTCGTACTGAAGCTTTCTTT.

The chain links TRBV5-1 to TRBJ2-2; 7 bases agree with TRBD1. The trim removed 0 bases at V and 7 bases at J, leaving 9 bases unmatched. Per the germline V gene, CDR1 is SGHRS and CDR2 is YFSETQ. The CDR3 is 16 amino acids. The CDR3 DNA reads as TGCGCCAGCAGCTTGGCCGGGACAGATGTGAGCGGGGAGCTGTTTTTT. It yields the protein CASSLAGTDVSGELFF. The full variable domain, its missing parts supplied by reference TRBV5-1 and TRBJ2-2, is KAGVTQTPRYLIKTRGQQVTLSCSPISGHRSVSWYQQTPGQGLQFLFEYFSETQRNKGNFPGRFSGRQFSNSRSEMNVSTLELGDSALYLCASSLAGTDVSGELFFGEGSRLTVL.

The V call is TRBV2, the J call TRBJ2-1; 7 bases fit TRBD1. Germline CDR1 and CDR2: SNHLY and FYNNEI. The CDR3 has 15 residues. V lost 6 bases and J lost 0; bases outside the gene matches: 5. In DNA, the CDR3 is TGTGCCAGCAGACGCACAGGGGTCTCCTACAATGAGCAGTTCTTC. This encodes CASRRTGVSYNEQFF.

The genes are TRBV30 and TRBJ2-1; 15 positions match TRBD2. V was clipped by 1 base and J by 6 bases; unmatched bases: 4. Germline V CDR1 and CDR2: GTSNPN, SVGIG (reference sequence). The CDR3 contains 16 residues. CDR3 nucleotide sequence: TGTGCCTGGAGTGCCGGACTAGCGGGAGGGCCCAATGAGCAGTTCTTC. This encodes CAWSAGLAGGPNEQFF.

This clone was observed a few times. The V gene is TRBV27, the J gene TRBJ1-2, with 7 bases lining up with TRBD1. V gave up 6 bases and J gave up 5 bases; unmatched junction bases: 18. The CDR3 length is 17 residues. Germline V gene data show CDR1 as MNHEY and CDR2 as SMNVEV (reference sequence). The CDR3 is CASSRRQGHALRYGYTF. CDR3 coding DNA: TGTGCCAGCAGCCGAAGACAGGGACACGCTTTAAGATATGGCTACACCTTC.

This clone was seen more than once but under ten times. The J gene is TRBJ2-7, the V gene TRBV19; tentative D call: TRBD1 (5 bases). V was trimmed by 1 base and J by 6 bases, leaving 16 bases between them. Germline V gene data show CDR1 as LNHDA and CDR2 as SQIVND (reference sequence). This CDR3 spans 15 amino acids. The CDR3 DNA follows: TGTGCCAGTAGTATAGTAGGCCAGGGCATTGGCGAGCAGTACTTC. It specifies CASSIVGQGIGEQYF.

V gene TRBV21-1 combines with J gene TRBJ2-3; TRBD2, the table's D call, was not compared with the DNA. TRBV21-1 is deemed a pseudogene. The length of the CDR3 is 18 residues. The DNA for the CDR3 is TGTGCCAGCAGCAAAGAGGCGGGGGACGACTTACGCACAGATACGCAGTATTTT. Translating it yields CASSKEAGDDLRTDTQYF.

This clone was observed a few times. The chain employs TRBV6-5 and TRBJ1-1; D unresolved. CDR1 is MNHEY and CDR2 is SVGAGI in the germline V gene. The CDR3 length is 13 residues. Trimming took off 10 bases at V and 0 bases at J, with 12 bases between the two ends. The CDR3, as DNA: TGTGCCACCTCCCGCCAGGTGAACACTGAAGCTTTCTTT. This sequence encodes CATSRQVNTEAFF.

The genes are TRBV30 and TRBJ1-6, with 9 positions matching TRBD1. Trimming removed 1 base from V and 5 bases from J; junction bases left unmatched: 3. Germline V gene lookup returns CDR1 GTSNPN and CDR2 SVGIG (reference sequence). The CDR3 extends over 15 amino acids. Here the CDR3 reads CAWSAGQGHNSPLHF. The CDR3, as DNA: TGTGCCTGGAGTGCGGGACAGGGACATAATTCACCCCTCCACTTT.

The chain employs TRBV4-1 and TRBJ2-1; TRBD2 might be the D (5 bases). The germline V gene encodes CDR1 MGHRA and CDR2 YSYEKL. The CDR3 totals 13 residues. The V and J ends lost 1 base and 10 bases respectively, with 11 bases between them. The CDR3 DNA sequence: TGCGCCAGCAGCCAAGGATTGGGAGCAGAGCAGTTCTTC. Translating it yields CASSQGLGAEQFF.

The genes are TRBV4-1 and TRBJ2-1, with 7 bases fitting TRBD2. The CDR3 loop spans 16 amino acids. Germline CDR1 and CDR2: MGHRA and YSYEKL. Unmatched junction bases numbered 7, after V lost 0 bases and J lost 5 bases. This CDR3 is CASSQDRGGSNNEQFF. In DNA form, the CDR3 reads TGCGCCAGCAGCCAAGATAGGGGAGGGTCCAACAATGAGCAGTTCTTC.

This clone has more than one count but fewer than ten. The V gene is TRBV30, the J gene TRBJ2-7; 9 bases are shared with TRBD2. Germline CDR1 reads GTSNPN; CDR2 reads SVGIG (reference sequence). CDR3 length: 14 residues. The trim removed 6 bases at V and 3 bases at J, leaving 9 bases unmatched. The CDR3 spells CACQSSGILYEQYF. In nucleotides, the CDR3 is TGTGCCTGTCAGTCTAGCGGGATCCTCTACGAGCAGTACTTC.

The chain carries TRBV5-1 and TRBJ1-6, with D perhaps matching TRBD1 (5 bases). This CDR3 has 14 residues. The V end was cut by 0 bases, the J end by 7 bases, with 8 bases between. CDR1 SGHRS and CDR2 YFSETQ come from the germline V gene. The CDR3 reads CASSLVRGNSPLHF. In nucleotides, the CDR3 is TGCGCCAGCAGCTTGGTTAGGGGCAATTCACCCCTCCACTTT.

The chain uses TRBV5-5 and TRBJ1-2; 7 positions match TRBD1. Germline CDR1 and CDR2: SGHKS and YYEKEE (reference sequence). The trim removed 4 bases at V and 2 bases at J, leaving 8 bases unmatched. The CDR3 spans 15 residues. The DNA of the CDR3 is TGTGCCAGCAGCACCCCAGGGGGTGGAAACTATGGCTACACCTTC. This gives the protein CASSTPGGGNYGYTF.